This TCR beta chain was documented in a study of shared clonotypes between healthy human individuals. General observations from the study: The researchers took only blood, and tissue repertoires probably look different.

Germline values: CDR1 SGDLS, CDR2 YYNGEE. Trimming cost V 4 bases and J 0 bases, with 13 bases left between them. The CDR3 sequence is 16 residues long. Method: immunoSEQ multiplex PCR; TCRdb's copy keeps in-frame clones and lacks some. The sample records approximately 980,000 clones, around three quarters being singletons. For this clone: Antigen specificity is unknown.

The sample was memory CD4+ T cells sorted from blood. Specified subset: CD45RA-negative fraction. This sequence joins TRBV9 and TRBJ1-4; possible D gene TRBD1, 6 bases. This receptor was taken from a man younger than 35 in good health. DNA of the CDR3: TGTGCCAGCAGCCCGGGACAAGCTGCAACTAATGAAAAACTGTTTTTT. Protein product: CASSPGQAATNEKLFF.